This is a list of T cell receptor beta chains from one sample in a study of beta chain features in type 1 diabetes. The method was immunoSEQ multiplex PCR; TCRdb's version includes in-frame clones alone and lacks a portion of them. The sample records about 240,000 clones, approximately 15% being singletons. Sequencing was carried out using naive CD4+ T cells from blood. The receptors were sampled from a man in his thirties or forties with type 1 diabetes. Both conserved end residues are part of each CDR3. A D gene is named only where the DNA matches it firmly. Clone size appears in some rows only: once, few, many, or a class for an expanded clone.

j_call d_call clone_size v_call cdr3_aa cdr3_nt
TRBJ1-1 TRBD1 - TRBV18 CASSPPPGQGKAFF TGTGCCAGCTCACCACCCCCGGGACAGGGCAAAGCTTTCTTT
TRBJ2-7 TRBD1 few TRBV15 CATSVDRAAVEQYF TGTGCCACCAGCGTCGACAGGGCCGCGGTCGAGCAGTACTTC
TRBJ1-6 TRBD1 - TRBV4-1 CASSQGGQGYSPLHF TGCGCCAGCAGCCAAGGTGGACAGGGGTATTCACCCCTCCACTTT
TRBJ2-4 - few TRBV21-1 CASSKIEGAPAKNIQYF TGTGCCAGCAGCAAAATTGAGGGGGCACCGGCCAAAAACATTCAGTACTTC
TRBJ1-4 - - TRBV30 CAWSVGQSSTTNEKLFF TGTGCCTGGAGTGTAGGACAGAGTTCGACAACTAATGAAAAACTGTTTTTT
TRBJ1-1 - - TRBV5-1 CASSLAFRGAGTEAFF TGCGCCAGCAGCTTGGCGTTTCGGGGGGCGGGTACTGAAGCTTTCTTT
TRBJ2-7 - - TRBV25-1 CASSRQSSYEQYF TGTGCCAGCAGTAGACAGAGCTCCTACGAGCAGTACTTC
TRBJ2-5 TRBD1 few TRBV7-9 CASSPRDSHQETQYF TGTGCCAGCAGCCCCCGGGACAGCCACCAAGAGACCCAGTACTTC
TRBJ1-4 TRBD1 few TRBV4-2 CASSQDDGTVNEKLFF TGTGCCAGCAGCCAAGATGACGGGACAGTCAATGAAAAACTGTTTTTT
TRBJ2-5 TRBD1 few TRBV10-3 CAISEPADRGTQYF TGTGCCATCAGTGAGCCCGCTGACAGGGGGACCCAGTACTTC
TRBJ1-2 - - TRBV27 CASSLSAGTLDYGYTF TGTGCCAGCAGTTTATCGGCGGGGACCCTCGACTATGGCTACACCTTC
TRBJ2-7 TRBD2 few TRBV19 CASSIRGTSGYEQYF TGTGCCAGTAGTATTAGGGGGACTAGCGGTTACGAGCAGTACTTC
TRBJ2-5 - - TRBV30 CAWNSGQETQYF TGTGCCTGGAACTCGGGACAAGAGACCCAGTACTTC
TRBJ1-1 - - TRBV14 CASSQGGQTVEAFF TGTGCCAGCAGCCAAGGGGGGCAGACAGTTGAAGCTTTCTTT
TRBJ2-3 TRBD2 few TRBV9 CASSEGVAGGPQDTQYF TGTGCCAGCAGCGAAGGGGTAGCGGGGGGGCCGCAAGATACGCAGTATTTT
TRBJ2-5 TRBD2 few TRBV14 CASSALAPGGQETQYF TGTGCCAGCAGCGCACTAGCGCCGGGGGGCCAAGAGACCCAGTACTTC
TRBJ1-5 - few TRBV7-2 CASSLAQLGGRPQHF TGTGCCAGCAGCTTAGCGCAGTTAGGGGGTCGGCCCCAGCATTTT
TRBJ2-7 TRBD1 few TRBV5-1 CASSLRTGTYEQYF TGCGCCAGCAGCCTGAGGACAGGGACCTACGAGCAGTACTTC
TRBJ2-7 TRBD1 few TRBV11-2 CASRPSGGDEQYF TGTGCCAGCAGACCCTCAGGGGGCGACGAGCAGTACTTC
TRBJ1-2 - few TRBV5-4 CASSLDSTDYGYTF TGTGCCAGCAGCTTGGATAGCACCGACTATGGCTACACCTTC
TRBJ2-3 TRBD2 - TRBV11-3 CASSLRLAGAARQLNTQYF TGTGCCAGCAGCTTACGACTAGCGGGGGCCGCGAGACAATTAAATACGCAGTATTTT
TRBJ2-3 - few TRBV5-1 CASSTQGTDTQYF TGCGCCAGCAGCACTCAGGGCACAGATACGCAGTATTTT
TRBJ2-3 TRBD2 few TRBV5-1 CASSRGRPSDTQYF TGCGCCAGCAGCCGCGGGAGACCGTCAGATACGCAGTATTTT
TRBJ2-1 - - TRBV6-1 CASSVTRDNEQFF TGTGCCAGCAGTGTAACTAGAGACAATGAGCAGTTCTTC
TRBJ2-3 - few TRBV7-9 CASSNSDTQYF TGTGCCAGCAGCAATAGCGATACGCAGTATTTT
TRBJ2-1 TRBD2 few TRBV2 CASSVELAGSEQFF TGTGCCAGCAGTGTCGAACTAGCGGGGTCTGAGCAGTTCTTC
TRBJ1-2 - few TRBV9 CASSTPSGYGYTF TGTGCCAGCAGCACGCCCTCAGGTTATGGCTACACCTTC
TRBJ1-2 - few TRBV28 CASRGEVYGYTF TGTGCCAGCAGGGGCGAAGTCTATGGCTACACCTTC
TRBJ1-1 - few TRBV7-9 CASSLGLSTEAFF TGTGCCAGCAGCTTAGGGCTTTCCACTGAAGCTTTCTTT